The next 30 T cell receptor beta chains were all read from a single sample in a study of human thymus T cells. Thymus pieces cut out during corrective heart surgery were the tissue that was used. The protocol was immunoSEQ multiplex PCR, while the TCRdb copy is restricted to in-frame clones and leaves out a portion. The repertoire includes around 70,000 clones, roughly 94% of them detected once, and under 0.04% sits in the top ten. The sample taken for sequencing was thymus tissue. The receptors shown here come from a girl less than two years old with a congenital heart defect but otherwise immunologically healthy.

The chain combines TRBV29-1 with TRBJ2-7; 13 bases are a match to TRBD2. V lost 7 bases and J lost 0; bases outside the gene matches: 12. The CDR3 sequence is 17 residues long. Germline lookup yields CDR1 SQVTM and CDR2 ANQGSEA. CDR3 in amino acids: CSATVGLAGLGSYEQYF. The DNA of the CDR3 is TGCAGCGCCACTGTGGGACTAGCGGGATTGGGCTCCTACGAGCAGTACTTC.

The chain has TRBV18 and TRBJ2-7, with TRBD1 matching 11 bases. This CDR3 spans 16 amino acids. V dropped 4 bases and J dropped 2; count of bases not matched to a gene: 7. Germline-derived CDR1 and CDR2 are KGHSH and LQKENI. CDR3 nucleotide sequence: TGTGCCAGCTCACACGGGCCGGGACAGGGGGCCTACGAGCAGTACTTC. This encodes CASSHGPGQGAYEQYF. Variable domain in full (rest from reference TRBV18 and TRBJ2-7): NAGVMQNPRHLVRRRGQEARLRCSPMKGHSHVYWYRQLPEEGLKFMVYLQKENIIDESGMPKERFSAEFPKEGPSILRIQQVVRGDSAAYFCASSHGPGQGAYEQYFGPGTRLTVT.

The chain joins TRBV4-2 to TRBJ2-2; 7 nucleotides align to TRBD2. Germline V gene sequence: CDR1 LGHNA, CDR2 YNFKEQ. CDR3 length equals 15 residues. Losses at the gene ends were 0 bases for V and 8 bases for J; bases not matched to a gene: 6. The DNA of the CDR3 is TGTGCCAGCAGCCAAGACAGGCGGGAGAGTGGGGAGCTGTTTTTT. Translation gives CASSQDRRESGELFF.

The J gene is TRBJ1-1, the V gene TRBV29-1; no clear D gene. The CDR3 contains 13 residues. Germline V gives CDR1 SQVTM, CDR2 ANQGSEA. Trimming pared 0 bases from V and 7 bases from J, leaving 12 bases between. CDR3 DNA: TGCAGCGTTGAAGATCGTCTAGGGATTGAAGCTTTCTTT. Protein sequence: CSVEDRLGIEAFF. The variable domain in full, with the rest retrieved from reference TRBV29-1 and TRBJ1-1, is SAVISQKPSRDICQRGTSLTIQCQVDSQVTMMFWYRQQPGQSLTLIATANQGSEATYESGFVIDKFPISRPNLTFSTLTVSNMSPEDSSIYLCSVEDRLGIEAFFGQGTRLTVV.

The chain has TRBV5-6 and TRBJ2-7; 9 positions agree with TRBD2. CDR3 length: 17 residues. Germline-derived CDR1 and CDR2 are SGHDT and YYEEEE. The junction had 11 bases not matched to a gene; V was cut back by 4 bases and J by 0 bases. The CDR3 here is CASSGGGRALYSYEQYF. Here the CDR3 DNA reads TGTGCCAGCAGCGGCGGCGGGAGGGCACTCTACTCCTACGAGCAGTACTTC.

The V call is TRBV7-2, the J call TRBJ2-3; 12 nucleotides align to TRBD1. With 3 bases clipped from V and 5 bases from J, the junction kept 6 bases outside the gene matches. This CDR3 comprises 16 residues. Per germline, CDR1 SGHTA and CDR2 FQGNSA. The chain's CDR3 is CASSLAGTGGIDTQYF. CDR3 in DNA: TGTGCCAGCAGCTTGGCCGGGACAGGGGGCATAGATACGCAGTATTTT.

The V gene is TRBV6-6, the J gene TRBJ2-7; 11 bases map to TRBD2. The ends lost 4 bases at V and 2 bases at J; junction bases unmatched: 7. This CDR3 spans 16 amino acids. CDR1 and CDR2 from the germline V gene are MNHNY and SVGAGI (reference sequence). The DNA of the CDR3 is TGTGCCAGCAGTTCCCCAGGACTAGCGGGCGCCTACGAGCAGTACTTC. Translating gives CASSSPGLAGAYEQYF.

The chain recombines TRBV5-1 with TRBJ2-1; 11 bases agree with TRBD2. CDR3 size: 13 residues. J gave up 6 bases and V 7 bases, and 3 bases lay outside the gene matches. Germline values: CDR1 SGHRS, CDR2 YFSETQ. CDR3: CASSSGGFNEQFF. The CDR3 DNA reads as TGCGCCAGCTCTAGCGGGGGGTTCAATGAGCAGTTCTTC.

This chain joins TRBV5-1 and TRBJ2-7; tentatively, D is TRBD2 (5 bases). Germline V lookup: CDR1 SGHRS, CDR2 YFSETQ. Trimming stripped 0 bases from V and 4 bases from J, with 11 bases between. CDR3 length: 14 amino acids. The chain's CDR3 is CASSLEGRGYEQYF. Here the CDR3 DNA reads TGCGCCAGCAGCTTGGAGGGTCGAGGGTACGAGCAGTACTTC.

The gene calls are TRBV7-9 and TRBJ1-1; weak D call: TRBD1 (5 bases). Trimming removed 1 base from V and 4 bases from J, with 16 bases in between. CDR1 is SEHNR, CDR2 FQNEAQ, per germline (reference sequence). The CDR3 runs 16 residues. In DNA form, the CDR3 reads TGTGCCAGCAGCTTAGGGACATCCTCCGGAGGCACTGAAGCTTTCTTT. Protein sequence: CASSLGTSSGGTEAFF.

V is TRBV7-4 and J is TRBJ1-1; 12 bases are shared with TRBD1. Germline CDR1 SGHVT, CDR2 SQSDAQ. V was clipped by 5 bases and J by 7 bases; unmatched bases: 5. The CDR3 runs to 14 residues. CDR3: CASSPGTGGNEAFF. CDR3 DNA sequence: TGTGCCAGCAGCCCCGGGACAGGGGGCAATGAAGCTTTCTTT.

This clone appeared a single time. V gene TRBV18 combines with J gene TRBJ2-1; possible D gene TRBD1, 5 bases. The CDR3 contains 13 residues. Germline loops: CDR1 KGHSH, CDR2 LQKENI. Trimming shortened V by 9 bases and J by 4 bases, and 13 bases separated the two germline ends. CDR3 nucleotides: TGTGCCAGTACCGAGACAGTATACAATGAGCAGTTCTTC. The encoded protein is CASTETVYNEQFF.

This chain uses TRBV21-1 with TRBJ1-5; the table's TRBD1 call for D was not verified on the DNA. TRBV21-1 is annotated as a pseudogene. The CDR3 has 21 amino acids. The DNA of the CDR3 is TGTGCCAGCAGCCCCCCTACCGGGACAGGGGGTAGAGCGTTTGGCAATCAGCCCCAGCATTTT. Protein sequence: CASSPPTGTGGRAFGNQPQHF.

This chain joins TRBV18 and TRBJ2-5; the match to TRBD2 covers 7 bases. CDR3 size: 15 residues. Germline-derived CDR1 and CDR2 are KGHSH and LQKENI. Unmatched junction bases numbered 8, after V lost 0 bases and J lost 7 bases. As DNA, the CDR3 is TGTGCCAGCTCACCACCCGGATCCGGGGGGTGGACCCAGTACTTC. Translating gives CASSPPGSGGWTQYF.

The rearrangement uses TRBV10-3 and TRBJ2-3; perhaps TRBD2 as D (5 bases). Per germline, CDR1 ENHRY and CDR2 SYGVKD. The CDR3 extends over 13 amino acids. The V end was cut by 4 bases, the J end by 6 bases, with 11 bases between. CDR3 sequence: CAISVIREDTQYF. The CDR3 DNA follows: TGTGCCATCAGTGTAATAAGGGAGGATACGCAGTATTTT.

The rearrangement joins TRBV2 to TRBJ2-5; TRBD1 is a possible D gene (5 bases). The V and J ends lost 8 bases and 5 bases respectively, with 15 bases between them. The CDR3 is 13 residues long. The germline V gene has CDR1 SNHLY and CDR2 FYNNEI. CDR3 nucleotide sequence: TGTGCCAGCCTTAAAGGGGCTTTGGAGACCCAGTACTTC. It encodes CASLKGALETQYF. Supplemented by reference TRBV2 and TRBJ2-5, the full variable domain reads EPEVTQTPSHQVTQMGQEVILRCVPISNHLYFYWYRQILGQKVEFLVSFYNNEISEKSEIFDDQFSVERPDGSNFTLKIRSTKLEDSAMYFCASLKGALETQYFGPGTRLLVL.

As for this clone: Germline is not matched at one junction end, which may reflect a read error. This chain links TRBV7-7 with TRBJ2-1; TRBD2 matches 7 bases. Germline CDR1 reads SSHAT; CDR2 reads FNYEAQ (reference sequence). The CDR3 contains 14 residues. Here the CDR3 reads CASSLRLADNEQFF. CDR3 nucleotides: TGTGCTAGCAGCTTACGACTAGCTGACAATGAGCAGTTCTTC.

The chain recombines TRBV30 with TRBJ2-7; D ambiguous. Trimming shortened V by 2 bases and J by 3 bases, and 26 bases separated the two germline ends. This CDR3 spans 18 amino acids. Germline V lookup: CDR1 GTSNPN, CDR2 SVGIG (reference sequence). The DNA for the CDR3 is TGTGCCTGGAGTACACCCGGGTTTCGTGTCACCCCCCACTACGAGCAGTACTTC. This translates into CAWSTPGFRVTPHYEQYF.

V is TRBV2 and J is TRBJ2-7, with D tentatively TRBD2 (6 bases). Looked up from germline, CDR1 is SNHLY and CDR2 is FYNNEI. This CDR3 contains 14 residues. The V and J ends lost 2 bases and 3 bases respectively, with 11 bases between them. The CDR3 spells CASSEHGSGYEQYF. In DNA form, the CDR3 reads TGTGCCAGCAGTGAACACGGTAGCGGCTACGAGCAGTACTTC.

The chain carries TRBV2 and TRBJ2-7; D possibly corresponds to TRBD2 (6 bases). The ends were cut back, 0 bases at V and 2 bases at J, with 8 bases in the middle. The germline CDR1 and CDR2 sequences are SNHLY and FYNNEI. CDR3 length equals 14 residues. CDR3: CASSEAAGTYEQYF. The CDR3 DNA follows: TGTGCCAGCAGTGAAGCGGCGGGAACCTACGAGCAGTACTTC.

The rearrangement uses TRBV18 and TRBJ2-5, with no clear D. This CDR3 has 17 amino acids. V was trimmed by 1 base and J by 3 bases, leaving 18 bases between them. Germline assignment: CDR1 KGHSH and CDR2 LQKENI. DNA of the CDR3: TGTGCCAGCTCACCACAGGCTCGGCCCTTGAGTGAAGAGACCCAGTACTTC. This codes for CASSPQARPLSEETQYF. Full variable domain (rest looked up from reference TRBV18 and TRBJ2-5): NAGVMQNPRHLVRRRGQEARLRCSPMKGHSHVYWYRQLPEEGLKFMVYLQKENIIDESGMPKERFSAEFPKEGPSILRIQQVVRGDSAAYFCASSPQARPLSEETQYFGPGTRLLVL.

This chain uses TRBV5-6 with TRBJ1-2; D not certain. The V gene's germline CDR1 is SGHDT and CDR2 YYEEEE. The V and J ends lost 4 bases and 2 bases respectively, with 12 bases between them. The CDR3 is made up of 14 amino acids. The CDR3 protein is CASSPIKENYGYTF. The CDR3 DNA reads TGTGCCAGCAGCCCCATTAAGGAGAACTATGGCTACACCTTC. Based on the CDR3 plus reference TRBV5-6 and TRBJ1-2, the full variable domain is DAGVTQSPTHLIKTRGQQVTLRCSPKSGHDTVSWYQQALGQGPQFIFQYYEEEERQRGNFPDRFSGHQFPNYSSELNVNALLLGDSALYLCASSPIKENYGYTFGSGTRLTVV.

The rearrangement joins TRBV14 to TRBJ2-7; D possibly uses TRBD1 or TRBD2 (5 bases each). The CDR3 has 16 amino acids. Germline lookup yields CDR1 SGHDN and CDR2 FVKESK. Trimming left V 0 bases short and J 0 bases short, with 12 bases between. CDR3 loop: CASSQDLEGTSYEQYF. In DNA, the CDR3 is TGTGCCAGCAGCCAAGATTTGGAAGGGACCTCCTACGAGCAGTACTTC.

This clone was seen a single time. V and J are TRBV15 and TRBJ2-3; 10 nucleotides agree with TRBD2. The V and J ends lost 5 bases and 2 bases, in that order; junction bases with no gene match: 4. This CDR3 has 15 residues. The V gene's germline CDR1 is LNHNV and CDR2 YYDKDF (reference sequence). CDR3 region: CATSYGLAATDTQYF. DNA of the CDR3: TGTGCCACCAGCTATGGACTAGCGGCCACAGATACGCAGTATTTT.

The chain couples TRBV30 to TRBJ1-4; possibly TRBD1 for D (6 bases). Germline CDR1 is GTSNPN and CDR2 is SVGIG (reference sequence). Trimming took 2 bases from V and 7 from J, leaving 11 bases between them. The CDR3 runs 13 residues. CDR3 nucleotides: TGTGCCTGGAGTATTAGGGGGGGTGAAAAACTGTTTTTT. Amino acids: CAWSIRGGEKLFF.

The CDR3 reads CASSRFGGRPNEQFF. CDR3 DNA sequence: TGTGCCAGTAGTCGGTTTGGCGGCAGGCCAAATGAGCAGTTCTTC. The gene calls are TRBV19 and TRBJ2-1; D is unclear. In germline, CDR1 is LNHDA, CDR2 SQIVND (reference sequence). V lost 5 bases and J lost 7, with 18 bases in between. The CDR3 loop spans 15 amino acids.

The V and J genes are TRBV6-5 and TRBJ2-7; D ambiguous. The germline gives CDR1 MNHEY, CDR2 SVGAGI. The CDR3 runs 15 residues. V lost 0 bases and J lost 2, with 11 bases in between. This CDR3 is CASSYSASATYEQYF. Written as DNA, the CDR3 is TGTGCCAGCAGTTACTCAGCATCGGCAACCTACGAGCAGTACTTC.

This clone was counted once. The chain combines TRBV7-9 with TRBJ1-1; maybe TRBD1 (6 bases). CDR3 size: 15 residues. Germline V CDR1 and CDR2: SEHNR, FQNEAQ (reference sequence). Between the trimmed V and J ends, which lost 1 base and 7 bases, there was a span of 16 bases. CDR3: CASSLVPGEENEAFF. In DNA, the CDR3 is TGTGCCAGCAGCTTAGTCCCAGGGGAAGAGAATGAAGCTTTCTTT.

The chain couples TRBV14 to TRBJ1-4; D is unclear. The CDR3 runs to 16 residues. Germline V gene data show CDR1 as SGHDN and CDR2 as FVKESK. Deletions cut 4 bases from V and 5 bases from J, with 17 bases between. The CDR3 here is CASSLLGEIENEKLFF. CDR3 bases: TGTGCCAGCAGCCTTCTTGGTGAAATCGAGAATGAAAAACTGTTTTTT. Supplemented by reference TRBV14 and TRBJ1-4, the full variable domain reads EAGVTQFPSHSVIEKGQTVTLRCDPISGHDNLYWYRRVMGKEIKFLLHFVKESKQDESGMPNNRFLAERTGGTYSTLKVQPAELEDSGVYFCASSLLGEIENEKLFFGSGTQLSVL.

The V and J genes are TRBV19 and TRBJ2-3; D remains ambiguous. The CDR3 loop spans 17 amino acids. Trimming pared 5 bases from V and 2 bases from J, leaving 20 bases between. Germline V lookup: CDR1 LNHDA, CDR2 SQIVND (reference sequence). CDR3 protein: CASSGTRRQLDTDTQYF. The CDR3 DNA sequence: TGTGCCAGTAGTGGCACAAGGCGTCAGCTGGACACAGATACGCAGTATTTT. The full variable domain, in which reference TRBV19 and TRBJ2-3 provide the parts outside the CDR3, is DGGITQSPKYLFRKEGQNVTLSCEQNLNHDAMYWYRQDPGQGLRLIYYSQIVNDFQKGDIAEGYSVSREKKESFPLTVTSAQKNPTAFYLCASSGTRRQLDTDTQYFGPGTRLTVL.